The 16 T cell receptor beta chains presented below share a single source sample, sequenced in a study of blood T cell repertoires in COVID-19. Some clones are missing from TCRdb's copy, which holds only in-frame ones; the method was immunoSEQ multiplex PCR. The table includes 250,000 or so clones, approximately 86% detected once. Sequenced: peripheral blood. These receptors all stem from a woman aged 55-69 years with COVID-19, enrolled during active disease.

The J gene is TRBJ2-1, the V gene TRBV9; D might be TRBD1 (6 bases). V was cut by 1 base and J by 8 bases, with 16 bases left in between. CDR3 length equals 15 residues. Germline CDR1 is SGDLS and CDR2 is YYNGEE. CDR3 DNA sequence: TGTGCCAGCAGCGTAAGACAGGCCGACTTGGATGAGCAGTTCTTC. Encoded protein: CASSVRQADLDEQFF.

The rearrangement joins TRBV6-5 to TRBJ2-3; D is uncertain. In germline, CDR1 is MNHEY, CDR2 SVGAGI. Between the trimmed V and J ends, which lost 8 bases and 2 bases, there was a span of 11 bases. The CDR3 loop spans 13 amino acids. DNA for the CDR3: TGTGCCAGCTCCCACTACTACACAGATACGCAGTATTTT. As protein: CASSHYYTDTQYF.

Here the CDR3 DNA reads TGTGCCAGTAATCGAGGGACGAACACCGGGGAGCTGTTTTTT. It encodes CASNRGTNTGELFF. The chain is built from TRBV19 and TRBJ2-2, with D possibly being TRBD2 (5 bases). The V gene's germline CDR1 is LNHDA and CDR2 SQIVND (reference sequence). The CDR3 has 14 amino acids. V lost 7 bases, J lost 0 bases, and 9 bases lay in between. Full variable domain (remainder filled in from reference TRBV19 and TRBJ2-2): DGGITQSPKYLFRKEGQNVTLSCEQNLNHDAMYWYRQDPGQGLRLIYYSQIVNDFQKGDIAEGYSVSREKKESFPLTVTSAQKNPTAFYLCASNRGTNTGELFFGEGSRLTVL.

This clone was seen more than once but under ten times. This rearrangement joins TRBV9 to TRBJ2-2, with 7 nucleotides matching TRBD1. The V and J ends lost 3 bases and 1 base, in that order; junction bases with no gene match: 0. Germline loops: CDR1 SGDLS, CDR2 YYNGEE. The CDR3 totals 14 residues. This chain's CDR3 is CASSGTGNTGELFF. The CDR3 region has the DNA TGTGCCAGCAGCGGGACAGGGAACACCGGGGAGCTGTTTTTT.

V is TRBV2 and J is TRBJ2-7; 11 bases map to TRBD1. The CDR3 runs to 15 residues. Germline V gene data show CDR1 as SNHLY and CDR2 as FYNNEI. The junction had 6 bases not matched to a gene; V was cut back by 4 bases and J by 4 bases. In DNA form, the CDR3 reads TGTGCCAGCAGTGTTGGGACAGGGGGTAGGTACGAGCAGTACTTC. Protein sequence: CASSVGTGGRYEQYF.

In this sample, this clone turned up once. The chain is built from TRBV6-5 and TRBJ2-7; 7 nucleotides agree with TRBD1. The J segment lost 2 bases and the V segment lost 7 bases, leaving 5 bases of the junction unmatched. The length of the CDR3 is 13 residues. In germline, CDR1 is MNHEY, CDR2 SVGAGI. In DNA form, the CDR3 reads TGTGCCAGCATCCGGACAGGAGCCTACGAGCAGTACTTC. This translates into CASIRTGAYEQYF.

This chain uses TRBV3-1 (or the pseudogene TRBV3-2) with TRBJ2-7; 10 bases match TRBD2. The CDR3 sequence is 15 residues long. CDR1 is LGHDT, CDR2 YNNKEL, per germline (reference sequence). V shed 5 bases and J 0 bases; nucleotides not matched to a gene: 4. CDR3 bases: TGTGCCAGCAGCTTGGGACTAGCGACCTCCTACGAGCAGTACTTC. Protein product: CASSLGLATSYEQYF.

The CDR3 sequence: CASSPSQTGFPYEQYF. DNA of the CDR3: TGTGCCAGCAGTCCGTCCCAGACAGGGTTCCCCTACGAGCAGTACTTC. The chain uses TRBV27 and TRBJ2-7; 7 bases match TRBD1. The CDR3 contains 16 residues. The germline gives CDR1 MNHEY, CDR2 SMNVEV (reference sequence). V was pared by 5 bases and J by 2 bases, with 12 bases of the junction left unmatched.

This rearrangement joins TRBV6-5 to TRBJ2-6; 7 nucleotides match TRBD1. The germline V gene encodes CDR1 MNHEY and CDR2 SVGAGI. This CDR3 has 15 amino acids. Trimming cost V 2 bases and J 4 bases; bases outside gene matches: 2. The chain's CDR3 is CASSYGTAGANVLTF. In nucleotides, the CDR3 is TGTGCCAGCAGTTACGGGACAGCAGGGGCCAACGTCCTGACTTTC.

The rearrangement uses TRBV7-2 and TRBJ2-7; TRBD1 matches at 7 bases. The J segment lost 6 bases and the V segment lost 5 bases, leaving 13 bases of the junction unmatched. Per the germline V gene, CDR1 is SGHTA and CDR2 is FQGNSA. This CDR3 spans 15 amino acids. The CDR3 coding sequence is TGTGCCAGCAGCGAACGGACAGGACTTCGGGGCGAGCAGTACTTC. It is translated as CASSERTGLRGEQYF.

This sequence joins TRBV7-2 and TRBJ1-3, with TRBD1 matching 7 bases. This CDR3 contains 14 residues. The J segment lost 1 base and the V segment lost 4 bases, leaving 1 base of the junction unmatched. The germline V gene encodes CDR1 SGHTA and CDR2 FQGNSA. As DNA, the CDR3 is TGTGCCAGCAGCTGGGACAGTTCTGGAAACACCATATATTTT. Amino acids: CASSWDSSGNTIYF.

This clone turned up a few times. The chain employs TRBV6-2 or TRBV6-3 and TRBJ1-4; 7 bases line up with TRBD1. The CDR3 runs to 16 residues. CDR1 is MNHEY and CDR2 is SVGEGT in the germline V gene. After removal of 4 bases from V and 1 base from J, the junction contained 6 bases not matched to a gene. The CDR3 sequence: CASSSDRAGTNEKLFF. CDR3 DNA sequence: TGTGCCAGCAGTTCCGACAGGGCCGGAACTAATGAAAAACTGTTTTTT.

V and J are TRBV9 and TRBJ2-2; no definite D call. CDR3 length: 13 amino acids. Germline lookup yields CDR1 SGDLS and CDR2 YYNGEE. Between the trimmed V and J ends, which lost 0 bases and 9 bases, there was a span of 9 bases. CDR3 loop: CASSVAPWRELFF. CDR3 coding DNA: TGTGCCAGCAGCGTAGCTCCCTGGCGGGAGCTGTTTTTT.

This sequence joins TRBV27 and TRBJ2-5, with D possibly matching TRBD1 (6 bases). Trimming shortened V by 5 bases and J by 1 base, and 11 bases separated the two germline ends. The V gene's germline CDR1 is MNHEY and CDR2 SMNVEV (reference sequence). The CDR3 runs to 14 residues. The CDR3 nucleotides read TGTGCCAGCAGTGAAGGGACACTCCAAGAGACCCAGTACTTC. Translation gives CASSEGTLQETQYF.

The chain has TRBV15 and TRBJ1-2; no reliable D call. CDR3 length equals 14 residues. The germline CDR1 and CDR2 sequences are LNHNV and YYDKDF (reference sequence). Deletions cut 5 bases from V and 2 bases from J, with 12 bases between. CDR3: CATSPRVRNYGYTF. CDR3 nucleotides: TGTGCCACCAGCCCCCGCGTCCGAAACTATGGCTACACCTTC.

The chain recombines TRBV30 with TRBJ2-7; D is uncertain. The germline gives CDR1 GTSNPN, CDR2 SVGIG (reference sequence). This CDR3 is built from 13 residues. V was pared by 0 bases and J by 2 bases, with 8 bases between. CDR3 region: CAWSVLSTYEQYF. In DNA form, the CDR3 reads TGTGCCTGGAGTGTACTTTCCACCTACGAGCAGTACTTC.